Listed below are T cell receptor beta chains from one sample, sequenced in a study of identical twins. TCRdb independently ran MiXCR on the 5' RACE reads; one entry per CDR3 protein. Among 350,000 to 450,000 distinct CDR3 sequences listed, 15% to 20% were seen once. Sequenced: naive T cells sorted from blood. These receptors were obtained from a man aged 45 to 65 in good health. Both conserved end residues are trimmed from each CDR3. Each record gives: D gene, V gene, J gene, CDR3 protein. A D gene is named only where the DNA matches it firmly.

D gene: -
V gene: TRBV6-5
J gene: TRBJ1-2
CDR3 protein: ASSYLVGRDRGYT

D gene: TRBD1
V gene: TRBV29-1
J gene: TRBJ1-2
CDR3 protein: SVDQSGQDYGYT

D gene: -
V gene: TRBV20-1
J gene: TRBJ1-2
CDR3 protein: SARDTQGPHYGYT

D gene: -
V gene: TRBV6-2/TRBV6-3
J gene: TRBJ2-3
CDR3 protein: ASSYRGWSTDTQY

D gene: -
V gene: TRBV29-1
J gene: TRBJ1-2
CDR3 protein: SVVVPVNYGYT

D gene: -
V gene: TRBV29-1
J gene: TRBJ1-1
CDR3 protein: SVDGGPGTEAF

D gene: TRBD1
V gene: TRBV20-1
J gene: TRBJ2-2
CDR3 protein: SASKDREYTGELF

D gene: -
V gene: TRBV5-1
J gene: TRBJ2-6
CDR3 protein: ASSLSFSQSSGANVLT

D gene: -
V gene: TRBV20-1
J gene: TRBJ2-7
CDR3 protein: SAILRPYEQY

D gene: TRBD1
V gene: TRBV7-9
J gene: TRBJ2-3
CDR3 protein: ASSWGQRDTQY

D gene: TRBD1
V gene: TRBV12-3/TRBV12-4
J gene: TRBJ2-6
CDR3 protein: ASSSRLGGKAGYSGANVLT